A single sample gave rise to the 32 T cell receptor beta chains below, sequenced in a study of blood T cells in healthy people across ages. PCR was performed a second time for roughly 7 to 11 cycles using a sample-barcoded 5' primer and a J-beta primer mix. Each CDR3 protein gets one entry after TCRdb re-called the 5' RACE reads with MiXCR. The data hold nearly 800,000 distinct CDR3 sequences, with around 25% observed a single time. The sample also formed part of further work on T cells of mothers and their children.

The specimen sequenced was blood. These TCRs come from a boy aged 5-17 years in good health.

The chain links TRBV7-2 to TRBJ1-2; 8 bases agree with TRBD1. Germline assignment: CDR1 SGHTA and CDR2 FQGNSA. The V gene end was trimmed by 1 base and the J gene end by 4 bases; junction bases not matched to a gene: 5. The length of the CDR3 is 15 residues. CDR3 region: CASSLDGTGFYGYTF. CDR3 coding DNA: TGTGCCAGCAGCTTAGACGGGACAGGCTTCTATGGCTACACCTTC.

The chain links TRBV6-2 or TRBV6-3 to TRBJ2-4; 11 positions match TRBD1. Germline V gene sequence: CDR1 MNHEY, CDR2 SVGEGT. The CDR3 contains 11 residues. Trimming removed 2 bases from V and 16 bases from J; junction bases left unmatched: 1. CDR3 residues: CASSYGQGAYF. In DNA, the CDR3 is TGTGCCAGCAGTTACGGACAGGGGGCTTACTTC.

This clonotype came up a few times. The chain carries TRBV15 and TRBJ2-4; TRBD1 agrees at 9 bases. CDR3 length equals 14 residues. The germline gives CDR1 LNHNV, CDR2 YYDKDF (reference sequence). With V trimmed by 5 bases and J by 7 bases, 6 bases remained unmatched. The CDR3: CATSSGTGSNIQYF. The DNA for the CDR3 is TGTGCCACCAGCTCAGGGACAGGGAGCAACATTCAGTACTTC.

This rearrangement joins TRBV14 to TRBJ1-1, with TRBD1 matching over 7 bases. This CDR3 contains 19 residues. V was pared by 4 bases and J by 4 bases, with 21 bases of the junction left unmatched. Per the germline V gene, CDR1 is SGHDN and CDR2 is FVKESK. The DNA for the CDR3 is TGTGCCAGCAGCCGAAAAGGAGGGGGCCTCTTGTGGGGGGGCACTGAAGCTTTCTTT. Amino acids: CASSRKGGGLLWGGTEAFF.

There are many counts of this clonotype. This chain connects TRBV7-6 to TRBJ2-7; 8 nucleotides agree with TRBD2. Germline assignment: CDR1 SGHVS and CDR2 FNYEAQ. This CDR3 has 14 amino acids. J was trimmed by 2 bases and V by 2 bases; bases with no gene match: 2. The CDR3 sequence is CASSLTSGPYEQYF. The CDR3 nucleotides read TGTGCCAGCAGCTTAACTAGCGGACCCTACGAGCAGTACTTC.

The chain has TRBV27 and TRBJ1-2, with TRBD1 as a possible D gene (5 bases). CDR3 length: 15 residues. Germline lookup yields CDR1 MNHEY and CDR2 SMNVEV (reference sequence). V was shortened by 3 bases and J by 8 bases, with 19 bases between the two germline ends. CDR3 DNA sequence: TGTGCCAGCAGTTTGGGACCGGAAACCCGGTGGGGCTACACCTTC. This translates into CASSLGPETRWGYTF.

J is TRBJ2-3 and V is TRBV29-1, with TRBD2 identical over 9 bases. The V and J ends lost 6 bases and 4 bases, in that order; junction bases with no gene match: 8. CDR1 and CDR2 (germline): SQVTM, ANQGSEA. The CDR3 totals 14 residues. This chain's CDR3 is CSVVLAGGSDTQYF. The CDR3 region has the DNA TGCAGCGTGGTACTAGCGGGTGGCTCAGATACGCAGTATTTT.

This clonotype is a singleton in its sample. The chain carries TRBV5-1 and TRBJ2-7, with D possibly being TRBD2 (5 bases). CDR1 is SGHRS, CDR2 YFSETQ, per germline. V was cut by 0 bases and J by 9 bases, with 13 bases left in between. The CDR3 consists of 13 residues. The CDR3 sequence: CASSLEAGVGQYF. Written as DNA, the CDR3 is TGCGCCAGCAGCTTGGAAGCCGGGGTGGGGCAGTACTTC.

The chain carries TRBV12-3 or TRBV12-4 and TRBJ1-3; perhaps TRBD1 as D (5 bases). There are 16 residues in the CDR3. V was cut by 1 base and J by 1 base, with 11 bases left in between. Here the CDR3 reads CASSLGGFVSGNTIYF. The CDR3 DNA is TGTGCCAGCAGTTTAGGGGGGTTCGTGTCTGGAAACACCATATATTTT.

The chain carries TRBV10-3 and TRBJ2-1, with TRBD2 matching over 8 bases. Germline-derived CDR1 and CDR2 are ENHRY and SYGVKD. The CDR3 covers 15 residues. V lost 5 bases, J lost 7 bases, and 10 bases stayed unmatched. CDR3 DNA: TGTGCCATCAGTCGAGCGGGAGTGGGGGAAAATGAGCAGTTCTTC. The encoded protein is CAISRAGVGENEQFF.

V gene TRBV12-3 or TRBV12-4 combines with J gene TRBJ1-1; D remains ambiguous. This CDR3 comprises 11 residues. V shed 6 bases and J shed 11 bases, with 13 bases lying between them. As DNA, the CDR3 is TGTGCCAGCAGCATACACAGTATGGCTTTCTTT. Protein product: CASSIHSMAFF.

This chain joins TRBV2 and TRBJ1-2, with D possibly TRBD1 on 5 matching bases. The germline V and J ends were trimmed by 4 bases and 5 bases, with 14 bases remaining between them. Germline values: CDR1 SNHLY, CDR2 FYNNEI. The CDR3 covers 14 residues. The CDR3 sequence is CASSGQTLRYGYTF. CDR3 bases: TGTGCCAGCAGTGGACAGACCTTACGATATGGCTACACCTTC.

There are a few counts of this clonotype. The chain has TRBV7-2 and TRBJ2-3; either TRBD1 or TRBD2 may supply D (6 bases each). With 5 bases removed from V and 2 bases from J, the gap between germline ends came to 20 bases. The length of the CDR3 is 17 residues. The germline CDR1 and CDR2 sequences are SGHTA and FQGNSA. The CDR3 DNA reads TGTGCCAGCAGCCTGGGGGGCCCAGGGGCGACCACAGATACGCAGTATTTT. Amino acid sequence: CASSLGGPGATTDTQYF. The whole variable domain, remainder taken from reference TRBV7-2 and TRBJ2-3, is GAGVSQSPSNKVTEKGKDVELRCDPISGHTALYWYRQSLGQGLEFLIYFQGNSAPDKSGLPSDRFSAERTGGSVSTLTIQRTQQEDSAVYLCASSLGGPGATTDTQYFGPGTRLTVL.

The gene calls are TRBV7-9 and TRBJ2-7, with 7 bases that match TRBD2. The germline gives CDR1 SEHNR, CDR2 FQNEAQ (reference sequence). The length of the CDR3 is 19 residues. V lost 4 bases and J lost 0; bases outside the gene matches: 18. The DNA for the CDR3 is TGTGCCAGCAGCTCACCCTTAGGGGCGGGGGTTTACGTCTCCTACGAGCAGTACTTC. This translates into CASSSPLGAGVYVSYEQYF.

This clonotype appeared a few times. The gene calls are TRBV4-1 and TRBJ2-3, with 9 bases identical to TRBD2. The CDR3 covers 16 residues. CDR1 and CDR2 (germline): MGHRA, YSYEKL. V shed 4 bases, J shed 1 base, and the junction held 6 bases outside the gene matches. CDR3 amino acids: CASSPLAGARTDTQYF. The CDR3 DNA follows: TGCGCCAGCAGCCCCTTAGCGGGAGCCCGCACAGATACGCAGTATTTT.

The chain employs TRBV29-1 and TRBJ1-2, with D hard to call. Deletions cut 8 bases from V and 6 bases from J, with 10 bases between. This CDR3 contains 10 residues. Germline V gene lookup returns CDR1 SQVTM and CDR2 ANQGSEA. CDR3: CSTYTDGYTF. DNA for the CDR3: TGCAGCACTTACACCGATGGCTACACCTTC.

A few counts support this clonotype. The rearrangement links TRBV4-3 to TRBJ2-7; a weak D match, TRBD1 (6 bases). The CDR3 contains 16 residues. CDR1 is LGHNA, CDR2 YSLEER, per germline. Trimming removed 0 bases at V and 2 bases at J, with 14 bases between. CDR3 in amino acids: CASSQEILGATYEQYF. For the CDR3, the DNA is TGCGCCAGCAGCCAAGAAATATTGGGGGCAACCTACGAGCAGTACTTC.

As DNA, the CDR3 is TGTGCCAGCAGCTATAAACAGGGCGGAACTGAAGCTTTCTTT. Translating gives CASSYKQGGTEAFF. The chain links TRBV3-1 to TRBJ1-1; the D gene is possibly TRBD1 (6 bases). Trimming left V 5 bases short and J 5 bases short, with 15 bases between. Germline assignment: CDR1 LGHDT and CDR2 YNNKEL (reference sequence). The CDR3 loop spans 14 amino acids.

The chain carries TRBV15 and TRBJ2-5; no clear D gene. This CDR3 region has 13 residues. CDR1 is LNHNV, CDR2 YYDKDF, per germline (reference sequence). V dropped 6 bases and J dropped 5 bases, with 13 bases sitting between them. CDR3: CATSPEKWETQYF. The DNA of the CDR3 is TGTGCCACCAGTCCCGAGAAGTGGGAGACCCAGTACTTC.

The chain couples TRBV5-5 to TRBJ1-5; D gene ambiguous. Trimming cost V 0 bases and J 6 bases, with 16 bases left between them. This CDR3 region has 16 residues. The germline gives CDR1 SGHKS, CDR2 YYEKEE (reference sequence). The CDR3 sequence is CASSLAPGILFQPQHF. DNA for the CDR3: TGTGCCAGCAGCTTGGCTCCAGGTATCTTGTTTCAGCCCCAGCATTTT.

This chain joins TRBV3-1 and TRBJ2-3; D gene unclear. From germline, CDR1 is LGHDT and CDR2 YNNKEL (reference sequence). This CDR3 is 13 amino acids long. Between the trimmed V and J ends, which lost 5 bases and 6 bases, there was a span of 12 bases. CDR3 residues: CASSVRTVDTQYF. The CDR3 nucleotides are TGTGCCAGCAGCGTGAGGACGGTGGATACGCAGTATTTT.

This clonotype was counted between two and nine times. The V call is TRBV3-1, the J call TRBJ1-1, with D possibly TRBD1 on 6 matching bases. V shed 0 bases and J shed 12 bases, with 11 bases lying between them. The CDR3 contains 12 residues. Germline V gives CDR1 LGHDT, CDR2 YNNKEL (reference sequence). CDR3 nucleotides: TGTGCCAGCAGCCAAGACAGGGACAAAACTTTCTTT. Amino acids: CASSQDRDKTFF.

The chain links TRBV13 to TRBJ2-5; D may correspond to TRBD1 or TRBD2 (6 bases each). The germline gives CDR1 PRHDT, CDR2 FYEKMQ (reference sequence). V was trimmed by 3 bases and J by 1 base, leaving 12 bases between them. The CDR3 has 15 amino acids. DNA for the CDR3: TGTGCCAGCAGCTTTGGAGGGGGGCTCCAAGAGACCCAGTACTTC. This gives the protein CASSFGGGLQETQYF.

V usage is TRBV7-2 and J usage is TRBJ1-4; a weak D match, TRBD1 (5 bases). The V gene's germline CDR1 is SGHTA and CDR2 FQGNSA. V gave up 4 bases and J gave up 8 bases, with 14 bases separating them. The CDR3 totals 14 residues. CDR3 sequence reads: CASSYLGQGEKLFF. The CDR3 DNA reads as TGTGCCAGCAGCTATTTGGGGCAGGGAGAAAAACTGTTTTTT.

V usage is TRBV6-5 and J usage is TRBJ1-4, with TRBD1 matching over 9 bases. The CDR3 covers 13 residues. Unmatched junction bases numbered 9, after V lost 11 bases and J lost 8 bases. The germline CDR1 and CDR2 sequences are MNHEY and SVGAGI. CDR3 sequence reads: CAARTGEKEKLFF. The DNA of the CDR3 is TGTGCCGCCAGGACAGGGGAAAAGGAAAAACTGTTTTTT.

Comment on this clonotype: One end of the junction does not line up with germline, which may come from a read error. This chain uses TRBV27 with TRBJ2-7; 7 bases align to TRBD2. Germline V gene data show CDR1 as MNHEY and CDR2 as SMNVEV (reference sequence). The CDR3 covers 16 residues. The DNA of the CDR3 is TGTGCCAGCAGTCCCCGGACTGGGACTAACTTGTACGAGAAGTACTTC. Translation: CASSPRTGTNLYEKYF.

This chain's CDR3 is CASKSDGSSYEQYF. The CDR3 region has the DNA TGTGCCAGCAAATCCGATGGGTCTAGCTACGAGCAGTACTTC. The chain carries TRBV6-4 and TRBJ2-5; D is undetermined. The closer fit of TRBJ2-7 to the DNA end suggests the J call may be wrong. Germline loops: CDR1 MRHNA, CDR2 SNTAGT. This CDR3 is built from 14 residues.

The J gene is TRBJ2-3, the V gene TRBV12-3 or TRBV12-4, with D perhaps matching TRBD2 (5 bases). Trimming removed 7 bases at V and 1 base at J, with 12 bases between. The CDR3 covers 14 residues. CDR3 residues: CASTLAAGTDTQYF. The CDR3 coding sequence is TGTGCCAGCACCTTGGCAGCGGGCACAGATACGCAGTATTTT.

The rearrangement links TRBV20-1 to TRBJ2-1; D possibly uses TRBD1 or TRBD2 (6 bases each). With 7 bases removed from V and 4 bases from J, the gap between germline ends came to 17 bases. CDR3 length: 14 amino acids. CDR1 DFQATT and CDR2 SNEGSKA come from the germline V gene (reference sequence). CDR3 sequence: CSVRGGQVYNEQFF. Written as DNA, the CDR3 is TGCAGTGTCCGAGGGGGGCAGGTTTACAATGAGCAGTTCTTC.

The V and J genes are TRBV7-9 and TRBJ2-2; the D is unclear. The length of the CDR3 is 13 residues. Per the germline V gene, CDR1 is SEHNR and CDR2 is FQNEAQ (reference sequence). V lost 2 bases and J 5 bases, leaving 6 bases between the germline ends. CDR3 sequence (DNA): TGTGCCAGCAGCTTACCAGCTACCGGGGAGCTGTTTTTT. This gives the protein CASSLPATGELFF.

The V and J genes are TRBV7-9 and TRBJ2-7; 8 nucleotides match TRBD1. The CDR3 sequence is 14 residues long. Germline CDR1 SEHNR, CDR2 FQNEAQ (reference sequence). V lost 4 bases to trimming and J lost 6 bases; unmatched junction nucleotides: 8. DNA of the CDR3: TGTGCCAGCAGCTCCCCCGGGACAGGACCCGAGCAGTACTTC. Its translation is CASSSPGTGPEQYF.

The table lists this clonotype with a few counts. The chain recombines TRBV20-1 with TRBJ1-1; no firm D call. Germline lookup yields CDR1 DFQATT and CDR2 SNEGSKA (reference sequence). Trimming pared 0 bases from V and 5 bases from J, leaving 10 bases between. The length of the CDR3 is 13 residues. The CDR3 coding sequence is TGCAGTGCTAGAGATAGCGGGAGGACTGAAGCTTTCTTT. Its protein product is CSARDSGRTEAFF.